In this sample, the clone carrying this T cell receptor (beta chain) turned up once. The sample is drawn from a study of blood T cell repertoires in COVID-19. On the study more broadly: The cDNA or gDNA used as material had been derived from T cells, B-cell-depleted T cells, or PBMCs.

CDR1 is SGHNT, CDR2 YYREEE, per germline (reference sequence). This CDR3 contains 17 residues. V shed 1 base and J 5 bases; nucleotides not matched to a gene: 9. Using immunoSEQ multiplex PCR, the repertoire was profiled, and TCRdb retains in-frame clones only, with some absent. The sample lists about 110,000 clones; over 65% were seen once. This receptor was obtained from a woman aged 55-69 years with acute or convalescent COVID-19. The J gene is TRBJ2-7, the V gene TRBV5-4, with 13 bases identical to TRBD2. Material for sequencing was peripheral blood. This CDR3 is CASSLRTSGGVTDEQYF. The CDR3 nucleotides are TGTGCCAGCAGCTTGCGAACTAGCGGGGGGGTAACCGACGAGCAGTACTTC. The full variable domain, rest sourced from reference TRBV5-4 and TRBJ2-7, is ETGVTQSPTHLIKTRGQQVTLRCSSQSGHNTVSWYQQALGQGPQFIFQYYREEENGRGNFPPRFSGLQFPNYSSELNVNALELDDSALYLCASSLRTSGGVTDEQYFGPGTRLTVT.